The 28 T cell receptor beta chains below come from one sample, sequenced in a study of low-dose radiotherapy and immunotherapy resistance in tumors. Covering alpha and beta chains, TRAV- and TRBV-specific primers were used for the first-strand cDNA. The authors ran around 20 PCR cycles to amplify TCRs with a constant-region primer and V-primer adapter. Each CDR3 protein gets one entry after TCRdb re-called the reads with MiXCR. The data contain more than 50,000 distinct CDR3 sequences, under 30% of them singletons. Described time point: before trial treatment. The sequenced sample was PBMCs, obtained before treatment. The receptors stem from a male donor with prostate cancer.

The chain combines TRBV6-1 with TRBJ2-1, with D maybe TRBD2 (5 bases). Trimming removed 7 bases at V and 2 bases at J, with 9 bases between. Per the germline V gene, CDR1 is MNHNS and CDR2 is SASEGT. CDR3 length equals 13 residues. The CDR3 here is CASKVGAYNEQFF. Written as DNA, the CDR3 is TGTGCCAGCAAGGTGGGAGCCTACAATGAGCAGTTCTTC.

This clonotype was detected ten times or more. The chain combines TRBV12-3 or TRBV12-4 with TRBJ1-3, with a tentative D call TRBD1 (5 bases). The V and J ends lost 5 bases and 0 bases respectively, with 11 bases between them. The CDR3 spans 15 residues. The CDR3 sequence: CASSPDGGSGNTIYF. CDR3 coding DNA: TGTGCCAGCAGTCCGGACGGGGGCTCTGGAAACACCATATATTTT.

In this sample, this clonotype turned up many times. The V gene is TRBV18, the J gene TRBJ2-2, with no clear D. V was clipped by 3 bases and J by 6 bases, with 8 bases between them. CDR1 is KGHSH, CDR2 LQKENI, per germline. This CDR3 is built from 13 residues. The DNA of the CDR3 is TGTGCCAGCTCACCCCCCCGGGCCGGGGAGCTGTTTTTT. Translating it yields CASSPPRAGELFF. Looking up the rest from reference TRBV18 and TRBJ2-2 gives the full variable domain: NAGVMQNPRHLVRRRGQEARLRCSPMKGHSHVYWYRQLPEEGLKFMVYLQKENIIDESGMPKERFSAEFPKEGPSILRIQQVVRGDSAAYFCASSPPRAGELFFGEGSRLTVL.

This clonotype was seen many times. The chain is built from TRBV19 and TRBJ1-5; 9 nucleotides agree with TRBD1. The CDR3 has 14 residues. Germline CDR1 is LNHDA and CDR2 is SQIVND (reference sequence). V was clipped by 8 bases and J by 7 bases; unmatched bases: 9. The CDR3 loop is CASSGTGLGQPQHF. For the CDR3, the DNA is TGTGCCAGTTCCGGGACAGGGTTGGGGCAGCCCCAGCATTTT. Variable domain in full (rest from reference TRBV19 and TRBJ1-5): DGGITQSPKYLFRKEGQNVTLSCEQNLNHDAMYWYRQDPGQGLRLIYYSQIVNDFQKGDIAEGYSVSREKKESFPLTVTSAQKNPTAFYLCASSGTGLGQPQHFGDGTRLSIL.

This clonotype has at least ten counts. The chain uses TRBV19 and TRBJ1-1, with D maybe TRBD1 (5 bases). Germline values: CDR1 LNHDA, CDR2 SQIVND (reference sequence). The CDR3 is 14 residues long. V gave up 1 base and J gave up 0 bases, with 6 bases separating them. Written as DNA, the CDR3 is TGTGCCAGTAGTATAGGGGGGGTGAACACTGAAGCTTTCTTT. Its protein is CASSIGGVNTEAFF.

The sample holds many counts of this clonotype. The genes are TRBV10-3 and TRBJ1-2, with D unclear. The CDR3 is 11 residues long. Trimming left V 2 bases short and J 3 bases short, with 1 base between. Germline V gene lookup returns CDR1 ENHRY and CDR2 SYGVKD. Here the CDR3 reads CAISEDYGYTF. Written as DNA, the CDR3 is TGTGCCATCAGTGAGGACTATGGCTACACCTTC.

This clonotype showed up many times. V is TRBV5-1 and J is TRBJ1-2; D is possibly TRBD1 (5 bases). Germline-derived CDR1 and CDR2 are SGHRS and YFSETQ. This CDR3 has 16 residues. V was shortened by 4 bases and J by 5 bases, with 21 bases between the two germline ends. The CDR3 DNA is TGCGCCAGCAGCATCACCTCCGGCGGGGGTTGGTATGGCTACACCTTC. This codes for CASSITSGGGWYGYTF.

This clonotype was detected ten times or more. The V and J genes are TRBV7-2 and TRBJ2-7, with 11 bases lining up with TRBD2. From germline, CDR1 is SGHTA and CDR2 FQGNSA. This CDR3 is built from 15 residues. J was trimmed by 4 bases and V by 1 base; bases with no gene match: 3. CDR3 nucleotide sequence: TGTGCCAGCAGCTTAGGGGCTAGCGGGGGGTACGAGCAGTACTTC. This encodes CASSLGASGGYEQYF.

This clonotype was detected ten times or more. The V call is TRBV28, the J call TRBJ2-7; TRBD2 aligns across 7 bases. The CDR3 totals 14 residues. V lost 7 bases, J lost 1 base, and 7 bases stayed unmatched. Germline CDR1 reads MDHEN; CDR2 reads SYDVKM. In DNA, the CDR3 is TGTGCCAGCACGGGCGGGAGAGCATCCTACGAGCAGTACTTC. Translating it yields CASTGGRASYEQYF.

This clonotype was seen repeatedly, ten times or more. This chain's CDR3 is CAIGQGYGYTF. CDR3 sequence (DNA): TGTGCCATCGGACAGGGCTATGGCTACACCTTC. The chain has TRBV2 and TRBJ1-2, with 8 bases aligning to TRBD1. The V gene's germline CDR1 is SNHLY and CDR2 FYNNEI. The CDR3 covers 11 residues. With V trimmed by 10 bases and J by 4 bases, 2 bases remained unmatched.

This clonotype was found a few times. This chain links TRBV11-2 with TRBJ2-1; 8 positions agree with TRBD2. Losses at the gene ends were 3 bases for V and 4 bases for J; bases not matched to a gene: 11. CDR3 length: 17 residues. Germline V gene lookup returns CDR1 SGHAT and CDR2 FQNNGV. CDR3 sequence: CASSFSGTRVGYNEQFF. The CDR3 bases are TGTGCCAGCAGCTTTTCAGGGACTAGGGTCGGTTACAATGAGCAGTTCTTC.

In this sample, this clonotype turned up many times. CDR3 DNA: TGTGCCAGCTGGGGACGGACAGATACGCAGTATTTT. Its protein product is CASWGRTDTQYF. The rearrangement uses TRBV6-2 or TRBV6-3 and TRBJ2-3; either TRBD1 or TRBD2 may fit D (5 bases each). The length of the CDR3 is 12 residues. The V end was cut by 8 bases, the J end by 3 bases, with 9 bases between. CDR1 MNHEY and CDR2 SVGEGT come from the germline V gene.

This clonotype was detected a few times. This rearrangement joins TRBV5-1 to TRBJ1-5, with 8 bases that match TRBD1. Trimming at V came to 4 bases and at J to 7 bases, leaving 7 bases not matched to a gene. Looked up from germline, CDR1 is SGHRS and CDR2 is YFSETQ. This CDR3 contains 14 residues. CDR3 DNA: TGCGCCAGCAGCATCCAGGCAGGGGGCCAGCCCCAGCATTTT. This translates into CASSIQAGGQPQHF.

CDR3 coding DNA: TGCAGTACTATCACCGGCGGGTACAATGAGCAGTTCTTC. As protein: CSTITGGYNEQFF. V is TRBV29-1 and J is TRBJ2-1, with D tentatively TRBD2 (5 bases). This CDR3 is built from 13 residues. From germline, CDR1 is SQVTM and CDR2 ANQGSEA.

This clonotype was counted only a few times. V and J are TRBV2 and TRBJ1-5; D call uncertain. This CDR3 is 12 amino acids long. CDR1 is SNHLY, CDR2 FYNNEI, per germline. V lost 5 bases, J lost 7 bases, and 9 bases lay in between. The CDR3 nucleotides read TGTGCCAGCAGTAACCTCAAGCAGCCCCAGCATTTT. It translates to CASSNLKQPQHF.

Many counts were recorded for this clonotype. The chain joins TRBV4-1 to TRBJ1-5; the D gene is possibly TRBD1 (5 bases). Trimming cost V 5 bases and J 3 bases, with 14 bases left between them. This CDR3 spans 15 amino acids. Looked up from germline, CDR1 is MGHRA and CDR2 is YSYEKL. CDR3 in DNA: TGCGCCAGCAGCTCCGGGACGGGGAACAATCAGCCCCAGCATTTT. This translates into CASSSGTGNNQPQHF.

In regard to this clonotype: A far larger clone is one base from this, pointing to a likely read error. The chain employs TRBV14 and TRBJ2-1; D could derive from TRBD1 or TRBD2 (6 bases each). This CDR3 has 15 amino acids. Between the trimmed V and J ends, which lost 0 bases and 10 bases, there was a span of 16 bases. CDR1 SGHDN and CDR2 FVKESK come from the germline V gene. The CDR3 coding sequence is TGTGCCAGCAGCCAAGATATCGGGGGCGGGTACGAGCAGTTCTTC. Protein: CASSQDIGGGYEQFF.

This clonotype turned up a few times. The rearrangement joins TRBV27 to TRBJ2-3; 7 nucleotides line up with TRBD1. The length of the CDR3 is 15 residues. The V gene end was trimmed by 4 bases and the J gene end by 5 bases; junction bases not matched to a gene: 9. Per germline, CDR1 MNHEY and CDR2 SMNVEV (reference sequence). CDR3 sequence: CASSSPGGDIDTQYF. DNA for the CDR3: TGTGCCAGCAGTTCCCCAGGGGGTGATATAGATACGCAGTATTTT.

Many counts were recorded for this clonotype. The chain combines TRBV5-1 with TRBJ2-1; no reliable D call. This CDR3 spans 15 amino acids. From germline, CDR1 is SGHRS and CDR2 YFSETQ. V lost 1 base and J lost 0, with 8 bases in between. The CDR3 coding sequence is TGCGCCAGCAGCTTGAGAGCTGTCTCCTACAATGAGCAGTTCTTC. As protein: CASSLRAVSYNEQFF.

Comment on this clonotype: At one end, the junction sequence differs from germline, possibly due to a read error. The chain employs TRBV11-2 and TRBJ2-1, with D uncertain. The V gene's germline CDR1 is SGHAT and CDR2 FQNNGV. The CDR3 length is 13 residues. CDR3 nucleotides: TGCGCCAGCAGCTTAGCTCGATTCAATGAGCAGTTCTTC. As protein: CASSLARFNEQFF.

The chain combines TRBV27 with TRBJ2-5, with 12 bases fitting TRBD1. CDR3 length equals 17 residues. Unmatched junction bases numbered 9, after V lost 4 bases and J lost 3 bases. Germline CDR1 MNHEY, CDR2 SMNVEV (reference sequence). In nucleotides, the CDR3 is TGTGCCAGCAGTTCCCTCCGGGACAGGGGGCGGAAAGAGACCCAGTACTTC. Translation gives CASSSLRDRGRKETQYF.

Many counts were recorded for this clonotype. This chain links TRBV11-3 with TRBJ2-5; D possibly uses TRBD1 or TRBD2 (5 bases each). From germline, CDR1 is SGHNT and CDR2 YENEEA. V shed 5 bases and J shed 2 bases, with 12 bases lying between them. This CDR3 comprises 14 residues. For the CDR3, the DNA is TGTGCCAGCAGCCCAGGGACCTGGCAAGAGACCCAGTACTTC. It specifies CASSPGTWQETQYF.

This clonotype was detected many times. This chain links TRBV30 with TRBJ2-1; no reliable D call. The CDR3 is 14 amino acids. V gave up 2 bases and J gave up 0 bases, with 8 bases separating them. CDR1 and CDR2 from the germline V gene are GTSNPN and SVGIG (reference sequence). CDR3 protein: CAWSLRNSYNEQFF. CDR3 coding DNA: TGTGCCTGGAGTTTACGGAACTCCTACAATGAGCAGTTCTTC. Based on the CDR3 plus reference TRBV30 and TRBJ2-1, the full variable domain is SQTIHQWPATLVQPVGSPLSLECTVEGTSNPNLYWYRQAAGRGLQLLFYSVGIGQISSEVPQNLSASRPQDRQFILSSKKLLLSDSGFYLCAWSLRNSYNEQFFGPGTRLTVL.

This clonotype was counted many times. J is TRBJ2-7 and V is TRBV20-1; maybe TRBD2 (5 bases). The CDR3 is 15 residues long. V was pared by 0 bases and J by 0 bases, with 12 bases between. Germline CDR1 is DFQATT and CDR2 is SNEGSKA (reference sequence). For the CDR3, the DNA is TGCAGTGCTAGAGAAGAGCGGCAGATCTCCTACGAGCAGTACTTC. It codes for CSAREERQISYEQYF.

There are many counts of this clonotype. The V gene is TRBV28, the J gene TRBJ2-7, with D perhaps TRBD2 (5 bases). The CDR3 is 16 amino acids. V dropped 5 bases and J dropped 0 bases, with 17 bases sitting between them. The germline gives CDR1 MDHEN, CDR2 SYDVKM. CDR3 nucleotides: TGTGCCAGCAGTACTCGTGGAGGACGACTCTCCTACGAGCAGTACTTC. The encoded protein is CASSTRGGRLSYEQYF.

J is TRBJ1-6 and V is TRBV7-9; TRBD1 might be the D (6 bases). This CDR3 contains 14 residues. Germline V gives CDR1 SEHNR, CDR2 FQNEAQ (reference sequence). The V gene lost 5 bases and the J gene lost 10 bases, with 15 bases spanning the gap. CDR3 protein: CASSHPGAGSPLHF. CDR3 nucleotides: TGTGCCAGCAGCCACCCAGGGGCTGGCTCACCCCTCCACTTT.

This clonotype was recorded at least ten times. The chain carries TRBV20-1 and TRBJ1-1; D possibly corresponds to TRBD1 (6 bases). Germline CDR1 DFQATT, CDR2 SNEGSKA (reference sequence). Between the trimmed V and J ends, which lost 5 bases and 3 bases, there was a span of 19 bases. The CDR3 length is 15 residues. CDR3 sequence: CSAPRNLQGDTEAFF. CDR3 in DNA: TGCAGTGCTCCCAGAAATTTACAGGGTGACACTGAAGCTTTCTTT.

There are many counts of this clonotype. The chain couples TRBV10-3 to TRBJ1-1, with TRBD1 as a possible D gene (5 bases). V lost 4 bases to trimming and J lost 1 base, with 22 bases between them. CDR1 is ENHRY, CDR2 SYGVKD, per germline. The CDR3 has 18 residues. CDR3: CAISGEVPHSRENTEAFF. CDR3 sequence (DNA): TGTGCCATCAGTGGTGAGGTCCCGCATAGCAGGGAGAACACTGAAGCTTTCTTT.